This TCR beta chain was recorded in a study of blood T cell repertoires in COVID-19. Source study methods: From reference gene primer amplification, estimates of nucleated cell counts were derived. Produced via immunoSEQ multiplex PCR; TCRdb's table is partial and in-frame only. That table is the source of V, J and clone size, and D and trimming were worked out from the DNA. The sample carries a few hundred thousand clones, about nine tenths recorded once. The V gene end was trimmed by 11 bases and the J gene end by 5 bases; junction bases not matched to a gene: 12. The CDR3 is 14 amino acids. From germline, CDR1 is MDHEN and CDR2 SYDVKM.

The J gene is TRBJ1-5, the V gene TRBV28; 7 nucleotides line up with TRBD1. Sequencing was performed on PBMCs or T cells enriched from blood (not recorded which). The clonotype comes from a woman aged 25 to 45 who had been exposed to COVID-19. This CDR3 reads CAATTGEAHQPQHF. For the CDR3, the DNA is TGTGCCGCAACCACAGGGGAGGCCCATCAGCCCCAGCATTTT.